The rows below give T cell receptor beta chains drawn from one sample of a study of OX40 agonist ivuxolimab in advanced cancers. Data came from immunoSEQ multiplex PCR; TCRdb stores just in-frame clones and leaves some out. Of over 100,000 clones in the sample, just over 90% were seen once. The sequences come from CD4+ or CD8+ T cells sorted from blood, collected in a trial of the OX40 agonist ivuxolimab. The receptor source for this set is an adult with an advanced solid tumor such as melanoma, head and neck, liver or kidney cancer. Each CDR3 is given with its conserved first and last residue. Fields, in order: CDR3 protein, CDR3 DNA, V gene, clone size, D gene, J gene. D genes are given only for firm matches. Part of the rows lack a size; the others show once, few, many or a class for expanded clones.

cdr3_aa: CASSVGGGANTEAFF
cdr3_nt: TGTGCCAGCAGCGTAGGGGGAGGGGCCAACACTGAAGCTTTCTTT
v_call: TRBV9
clone_size: .
d_call: .
j_call: TRBJ1-1

cdr3_aa: CASSHGPNYGYTF
cdr3_nt: TGTGCCAGCAGTCACGGGCCAAACTATGGCTACACCTTC
v_call: TRBV27
clone_size: .
d_call: .
j_call: TRBJ1-2

cdr3_aa: CASSSGTGSEQYF
cdr3_nt: TGTGCCAGCAGCTCCGGGACAGGGAGCGAGCAGTACTTC
v_call: TRBV7-3
clone_size: .
d_call: TRBD1
j_call: TRBJ2-7

cdr3_aa: CASSADFTGIGNSPLHF
cdr3_nt: TGTGCCAGCAGCGCCGACTTCACAGGGATAGGCAATTCACCCCTCCACTTT
v_call: TRBV7-9
clone_size: .
d_call: .
j_call: TRBJ1-6

cdr3_aa: CASSEHWTSAYNEQFF
cdr3_nt: TGTGCCAGCAGTGAACATTGGACTAGCGCCTACAATGAGCAGTTCTTC
v_call: TRBV6-1
clone_size: .
d_call: TRBD2
j_call: TRBJ2-1

cdr3_aa: CASSFAQGLETQYF
cdr3_nt: TGTGCCAGCAGCTTCGCACAAGGGTTGGAGACCCAGTACTTC
v_call: TRBV7-9
clone_size: .
d_call: .
j_call: TRBJ2-5

cdr3_aa: CSVATGMNTEAFF
cdr3_nt: TGCAGCGTTGCAACAGGAATGAACACTGAAGCTTTCTTT
v_call: TRBV29-1
clone_size: .
d_call: .
j_call: TRBJ1-1

cdr3_aa: CASSRVTGSNQPQHF
cdr3_nt: TGTGCCAGCAGCCGAGTAACAGGTAGCAATCAGCCCCAGCATTTT
v_call: TRBV2
clone_size: few
d_call: .
j_call: TRBJ1-5

cdr3_aa: CASSDFGVRSTEAFF
cdr3_nt: TGTGCCAGCAGTGACTTTGGAGTACGGAGCACTGAAGCTTTCTTT
v_call: TRBV25-1
clone_size: .
d_call: .
j_call: TRBJ1-1

cdr3_aa: CASSPQGPVSPLHF
cdr3_nt: TGTGCCAGCAGCCCCCAGGGGCCGGTCTCACCCCTCCACTTT
v_call: TRBV7-2
clone_size: .
d_call: .
j_call: TRBJ1-6

cdr3_aa: CASSEGTSGRGSYEQYF
cdr3_nt: TGTGCCAGCAGTGAAGGGACTAGCGGGAGGGGTTCCTACGAGCAGTACTTC
v_call: TRBV6-1
clone_size: .
d_call: TRBD2
j_call: TRBJ2-7

cdr3_aa: CASNASGGNTIYF
cdr3_nt: TGTGCCAGCAACGCGTCAGGTGGAAACACCATATATTTT
v_call: TRBV7-3
clone_size: once
d_call: .
j_call: TRBJ1-3

cdr3_aa: CASTPGLGQGRAEAFF
cdr3_nt: TGTGCCAGCACCCCAGGATTGGGACAGGGTAGAGCTGAAGCTTTCTTT
v_call: TRBV27
clone_size: once
d_call: TRBD1
j_call: TRBJ1-1

cdr3_aa: CASSPMGLAGALIQYF
cdr3_nt: TGTGCCAGCAGCCCCATGGGACTAGCGGGAGCTCTCATTCAGTACTTC
v_call: TRBV7-2
clone_size: .
d_call: TRBD2
j_call: TRBJ2-4

cdr3_aa: CASSIRRGTEAKNIQYF
cdr3_nt: TGTGCCAGTAGTATCCGGAGGGGAACAGAAGCCAAAAACATTCAGTACTTC
v_call: TRBV19
clone_size: once
d_call: .
j_call: TRBJ2-4

cdr3_aa: CASSVDRAYGYTF
cdr3_nt: TGTGCCAGCAGTGTGGACAGGGCGTACGGCTACACCTTC
v_call: TRBV2
clone_size: .
d_call: TRBD1
j_call: TRBJ1-2

cdr3_aa: CASSFRTGGVAKNIQYF
cdr3_nt: TGTGCCAGCAGTTTCCGGACAGGGGGCGTAGCCAAAAACATTCAGTACTTC
v_call: TRBV27
clone_size: .
d_call: TRBD1
j_call: TRBJ2-4

cdr3_aa: CASGRTSSEQYF
cdr3_nt: TGCGCCAGCGGACGGACTAGTAGCGAGCAGTACTTC
v_call: TRBV5-1
clone_size: once
d_call: TRBD2
j_call: TRBJ2-7

cdr3_aa: CASSLAPTGGPYEQYF
cdr3_nt: TGCGCCAGCAGCTTGGCCCCGACAGGGGGCCCCTACGAGCAGTACTTC
v_call: TRBV5-1
clone_size: .
d_call: TRBD1
j_call: TRBJ2-7

cdr3_aa: CASSSYRSHNEKLFF
cdr3_nt: TGTGCCAGCAGCAGCTACAGGTCCCATAATGAAAAACTGTTTTTT
v_call: TRBV7-2
clone_size: .
d_call: .
j_call: TRBJ1-4

cdr3_aa: CASSLVQPTTNTEAFF
cdr3_nt: TGTGCCAGCAGCTTAGTACAGCCGACCACTAACACTGAAGCTTTCTTT
v_call: TRBV7-9
clone_size: .
d_call: .
j_call: TRBJ1-1

cdr3_aa: CASSIGQLISGANVLTF
cdr3_nt: TGCGCCAGCAGCATTGGACAGCTGATCTCTGGGGCCAACGTCCTGACTTTC
v_call: TRBV5-1
clone_size: .
d_call: .
j_call: TRBJ2-6

cdr3_aa: CASSFTGEVLNTEAFF
cdr3_nt: TGCGCCAGCAGCTTCACAGGGGAGGTACTGAACACTGAAGCTTTCTTT
v_call: TRBV5-1
clone_size: .
d_call: TRBD1
j_call: TRBJ1-1

cdr3_aa: CAISEPRGGGPVSYNEQFF
cdr3_nt: TGTGCCATCAGTGAGCCGAGGGGCGGGGGGCCGGTCTCCTACAATGAGCAGTTCTTC
v_call: TRBV10-3
clone_size: once
d_call: TRBD2
j_call: TRBJ2-1

cdr3_aa: CASQGSTNEKLFF
cdr3_nt: TGTGCCAGCCAGGGGTCAACTAATGAAAAACTGTTTTTT
v_call: TRBV6-1
clone_size: .
d_call: .
j_call: TRBJ1-4

cdr3_aa: CASTHAIGGLTPEELFF
cdr3_nt: TGTGCCAGTACCCACGCTATTGGGGGACTCACCCCCGAGGAGCTGTTTTTT
v_call: TRBV19
clone_size: .
d_call: .
j_call: TRBJ2-2

cdr3_aa: CASSQSSGTEAFF
cdr3_nt: TGCGCCAGCAGCCAATCGTCAGGCACTGAAGCTTTCTTT
v_call: TRBV4-3
clone_size: .
d_call: .
j_call: TRBJ1-1

cdr3_aa: CASIEPGLGGHEQYF
cdr3_nt: TGTGCCAGCATTGAACCCGGGTTGGGGGGGCACGAGCAGTACTTC
v_call: TRBV6-1
clone_size: .
d_call: .
j_call: TRBJ2-7

cdr3_aa: CASSLDATRTYEQYF
cdr3_nt: TGTGCCAGCAGCTTAGACGCGACTAGGACCTACGAGCAGTACTTC
v_call: TRBV11-2
clone_size: .
d_call: .
j_call: TRBJ2-7

cdr3_aa: CASRGAATNEKLFF
cdr3_nt: TGCGCCAGCCGGGGGGCGGCAACTAATGAAAAACTGTTTTTT
v_call: TRBV5-1
clone_size: .
d_call: .
j_call: TRBJ1-4

cdr3_aa: CASRPTAAAGELFF
cdr3_nt: TGTGCCAGCAGGCCCACCGCGGCCGCCGGGGAGCTGTTTTTT
v_call: TRBV9
clone_size: .
d_call: .
j_call: TRBJ2-2

cdr3_aa: CASSPPQSRNTEAFF
cdr3_nt: TGTGCCAGCTCACCACCACAAAGCAGGAACACTGAGGCTTTCTTT
v_call: TRBV18
clone_size: .
d_call: .
j_call: TRBJ1-1

cdr3_aa: CASSPRLAGEPGETQYF
cdr3_nt: TGTGCCAGCAGCCCACGACTAGCGGGAGAACCGGGGGAGACCCAGTACTTC
v_call: TRBV7-7
clone_size: .
d_call: TRBD2
j_call: TRBJ2-5

cdr3_aa: CASSLGLAGVMTDTQYF
cdr3_nt: TGTGCCAGCAGCTTAGGACTAGCGGGAGTAATGACAGATACGCAGTATTTT
v_call: TRBV7-2
clone_size: once
d_call: TRBD2
j_call: TRBJ2-3

cdr3_aa: CASSPLGGLGETQYF
cdr3_nt: TGTGCCAGCAGCCCCCTGGGGGGATTGGGAGAGACCCAGTACTTC
v_call: TRBV28
clone_size: .
d_call: .
j_call: TRBJ2-5

cdr3_aa: CASRRGRETQYF
cdr3_nt: TGTGCCAGCCGGCGGGGTAGGGAGACCCAGTACTTC
v_call: TRBV6-5
clone_size: once
d_call: .
j_call: TRBJ2-5